A single sample gave rise to the 9 T cell receptor beta chains below, sequenced in a study of tumor-infiltrating lymphocytes in primary liver carcinoma. Joint extraction of RNA and DNA used about 17-30 mg of bulk tissue that was unsorted. With a constant-region primer, TCR beta cDNA was made from 500 ng of total RNA. Library construction for TCR beta comprised three nested multiplex PCR rounds performed with slightly modified ARM-PCR. Amplification in the first two PCR rounds was performed using TRBV1-TRBV30 forward primers and a C-beta reverse primer for roughly 10 cycles each. TCRdb ran MiXCR on the multiplex PCR reads and lists one entry per CDR3 protein. The sample includes roughly 78,000 distinct CDR3 sequences, 71% of them seen just once. Sequenced: liver tumor tissue from sampling region 4. The subset was: tumor region T4, right-lateral pole. These receptors were collected from a woman aged 55-69 years with primary liver carcinoma and hepatitis B virus infection.

The chain is built from TRBV2 and TRBJ2-1; a possible D gene is TRBD2 (5 bases). Germline assignment: CDR1 SNHLY and CDR2 FYNNEI. The V gene lost 3 bases and the J gene lost 16 bases, with 16 bases spanning the gap. The CDR3 length is 12 residues. CDR3 sequence (DNA): TGTGCCAGCAGTGAGGTGGGAGATGAGTACTTCTTC. It codes for CASSEVGDEYFF. The full variable domain, its missing parts supplied by reference TRBV2 and TRBJ2-1, is EPEVTQTPSHQVTQMGQEVILRCVPISNHLYFYWYRQILGQKVEFLVSFYNNEISEKSEIFDDQFSVERPDGSNFTLKIRSTKLEDSAMYFCASSEVGDEYFFGPGTRLTVL.

Turning to this clonotype: The CDR3 carries no conserved terminal phenylalanine or tryptophan, so it likely arises from a read error. CDR3 region: CASSLGQANYGYTS. CDR3 in DNA: TGCGCCAGTAGCTTGGGACAGGCCAACTATGGCTACACCTCC. J is TRBJ1-2 and V is TRBV5-1, with 8 bases that match TRBD1. CDR3 length: 14 residues. Germline V gene sequence: CDR1 SGHRS, CDR2 YFSETQ.

Turning to this clonotype: The CDR3 end shows no conserved phenylalanine or tryptophan, and so a read error is likely. No DNA is shown, since the ends of the CDR3 on it are uncertain; the CDR3 is the one TCRdb lists. The chain uses TRBV6-6 and TRBJ1-5; the table calls TRBD1, which could not be checked here. Germline V gene sequence: CDR1 MNHNY, CDR2 SVGAGI (reference sequence). Counting both end residues, the CDR3 totals 13 amino acids. The CDR3 loop is CASSQDRVQPQHS.

In the case of this clonotype: As the CDR3 is not closed by the conserved phenylalanine or tryptophan, this likely results from a read error. The genes are TRBV11-2 and TRBJ2-1; possibly TRBD1 or TRBD2 for D (5 bases each). The germline CDR1 and CDR2 sequences are SGHAT and FQNNGV. The CDR3 spans 17 residues. CDR3 in amino acids: CASSLRSGRRFYNEQFV. DNA for the CDR3: TGTGCCAGTAGCTTACGATCGGGACGGAGATTCTACAATGAGCAGTTCGTC.

As regards this clonotype: A read error may explain this, as a much larger clone is one base away. J is TRBJ2-7 and V is TRBV30; 9 bases are a match to TRBD1. CDR1 is GTSNPN and CDR2 is SVGIG in the germline V gene (reference sequence). This CDR3 region has 15 residues. V lost 3 bases to trimming and J lost 3 bases; unmatched junction nucleotides: 9. CDR3 sequence: CAWSSPWDRDYEQYF. CDR3 nucleotides: TGTGCCTGGAGCTCCCCATGGGACAGGGACTACGAGCAGTACTTC.

This clonotype was seen at least ten times. CDR3: CASSFLEGAGRTEAFF. CDR3 bases: TGTGCCAGCAGTTTCTTGGAGGGGGCGGGGAGAACTGAAGCTTTCTTT. The chain recombines TRBV28 with TRBJ1-1; 7 bases agree with TRBD1. Trimming took 3 bases from V and 5 from J; bases not matched to a gene: 12. Germline values: CDR1 MDHEN, CDR2 SYDVKM. The CDR3 contains 16 residues.

Of note for this clonotype: A read error may account for a junction end that differs from germline. The chain recombines TRBV5-6 with TRBJ2-1; 9 bases line up with TRBD2. Germline V CDR1 and CDR2: SGHDT, YYEEEE. This CDR3 comprises 17 residues. Here the CDR3 DNA reads TGTGTCAGCAGCCGCGGGAGGGGGGGACCTTCCTACAATGAGCAGTTCTTC. Translation: CVSSRGRGGPSYNEQFF.

This clonotype was found a few times. A much larger clone is a single base away; this may be a read error. The chain has TRBV10-2 and TRBJ2-1, with TRBD2 matching 14 bases. Germline CDR1 reads WSHSY; CDR2 reads SAAADI. CDR3 length: 17 residues. The CDR3 loop is CASSAPTSGRGYNGQFF. In nucleotides, the CDR3 is TGCGCCAGCAGTGCCCCGACTAGCGGGAGGGGCTACAATGGGCAGTTCTTC.

J is TRBJ2-3 and V is TRBV20-1; D remains unclear. Germline lookup yields CDR1 DFQATT and CDR2 SNEGSKA (reference sequence). This CDR3 spans 12 amino acids. Trimming left V 1 base short and J 3 bases short, with 5 bases between. CDR3 nucleotide sequence: TGCAGTGCTAGAGCCCGAACAGATACGCAGTATTTT. Its translation is CSARARTDTQYF.